This T cell receptor beta chain was recorded in a study of blood T cells in healthy people across ages. This clonotype turned up a few times. The antigen is not known. V dropped 7 bases and J dropped 6 bases, with 14 bases sitting between them. The CDR3 loop spans 13 amino acids. Study-wide results and caveats: The study found more naive CD4+ cells and higher diversity in long-lived than aged donors.

The total RNA that was extracted per sample amounted to at least 5 micrograms. Then a second PCR, running roughly 7 to 11 cycles, was carried out with a sample-barcoded 5' primer and a J-beta primer mix. The yield of each sample was at least 2.5 million CDR3-containing paired-end reads. MiXCR was run by TCRdb on the 5' RACE reads, yielding one entry per CDR3 protein. The table has about 800,000 distinct CDR3 sequences, 55% to 70% seen once. This clonotype originated in a man younger than 40 in good health. Sequencing was performed on blood. The V call is TRBV12-3 or TRBV12-4, the J call TRBJ2-3; D not resolved. This CDR3 is CASNKRLRDTQYF. In nucleotides, the CDR3 is TGTGCCAGCAACAAAAGGTTGCGTGATACGCAGTATTTT.